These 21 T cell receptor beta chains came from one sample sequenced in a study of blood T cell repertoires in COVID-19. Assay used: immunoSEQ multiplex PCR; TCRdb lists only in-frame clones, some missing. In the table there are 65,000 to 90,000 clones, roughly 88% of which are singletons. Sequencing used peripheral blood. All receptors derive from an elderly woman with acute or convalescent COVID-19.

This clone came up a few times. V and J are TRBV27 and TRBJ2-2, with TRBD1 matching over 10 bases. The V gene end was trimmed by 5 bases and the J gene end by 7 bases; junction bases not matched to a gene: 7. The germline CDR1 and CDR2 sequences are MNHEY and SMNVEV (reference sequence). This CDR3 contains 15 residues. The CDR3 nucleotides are TGTGCCAGCAGTAGGGCGACAGGGGGCCGCGGGGAGCTGTTTTTT. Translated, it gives CASSRATGGRGELFF.

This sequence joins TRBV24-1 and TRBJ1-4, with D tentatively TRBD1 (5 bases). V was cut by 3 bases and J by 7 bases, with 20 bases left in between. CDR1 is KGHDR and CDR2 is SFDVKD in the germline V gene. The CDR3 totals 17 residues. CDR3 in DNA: TGTGCCACCAGTGATCACTCGGGACTGCGATTTGTTGAAAAACTGTTTTTT. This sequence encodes CATSDHSGLRFVEKLFF.

CDR3 nucleotides: TGCGCCAGCAGCCCCCTAGGGACAGGGGGTTCCCCCCTCCACTTT. Protein sequence: CASSPLGTGGSPLHF. The J gene is TRBJ1-6, the V gene TRBV5-1; TRBD1 matches at 11 bases. The CDR3 runs 15 residues. Trimming cost V 4 bases and J 13 bases; bases outside gene matches: 10. The germline gives CDR1 SGHRS, CDR2 YFSETQ. Based on the CDR3 plus reference TRBV5-1 and TRBJ1-6, the full variable domain is KAGVTQTPRYLIKTRGQQVTLSCSPISGHRSVSWYQQTPGQGLQFLFEYFSETQRNKGNFPGRFSGRQFSNSRSEMNVSTLELGDSALYLCASSPLGTGGSPLHFGNGTRLTVT.

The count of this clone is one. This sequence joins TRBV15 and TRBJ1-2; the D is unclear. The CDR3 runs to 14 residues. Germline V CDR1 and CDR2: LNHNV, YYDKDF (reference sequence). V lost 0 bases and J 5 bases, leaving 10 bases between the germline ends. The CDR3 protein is CATSRDGASYGYTF. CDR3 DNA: TGTGCCACCAGCAGAGATGGTGCCAGTTATGGCTACACCTTC.

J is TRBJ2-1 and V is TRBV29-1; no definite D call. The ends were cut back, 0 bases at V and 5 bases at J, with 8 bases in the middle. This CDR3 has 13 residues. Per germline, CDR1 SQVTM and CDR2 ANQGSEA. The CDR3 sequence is CSVEDGQDNEQFF. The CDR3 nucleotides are TGCAGCGTTGAAGATGGTCAGGACAATGAGCAGTTCTTC.

The CDR3 spells CASSITPTTTGELFF. CDR3 DNA: TGTGCCAGTAGTATAACCCCCACTACTACCGGGGAGCTGTTTTTT. This chain uses TRBV19 with TRBJ2-2; D is ambiguous. The CDR3 is made up of 15 amino acids. Germline CDR1 and CDR2: LNHDA and SQIVND (reference sequence). Between the trimmed V and J ends, which lost 2 bases and 5 bases, there was a span of 12 bases.

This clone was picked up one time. The CDR3 is CASSLRPLLAGEGEQFF. The CDR3, as DNA: TGTGCCAGCAGCTTACGGCCCTTACTAGCGGGAGAGGGTGAGCAGTTCTTC. This rearrangement joins TRBV7-3 to TRBJ2-1; TRBD2 matches 11 bases. The germline V gene encodes CDR1 SGHTA and CDR2 FQGTGA. V gave up 2 bases and J gave up 9 bases; unmatched junction bases: 12. The CDR3 runs to 17 residues. Variable domain in full (rest from reference TRBV7-3 and TRBJ2-1): GAGVSQTPSNKVTEKGKYVELRCDPISGHTALYWYRQSLGQGPEFLIYFQGTGAADDSGLPNDRFFAVRPEGSVSTLKIQRTERGDSAVYLCASSLRPLLAGEGEQFFGPGTRLTVL.

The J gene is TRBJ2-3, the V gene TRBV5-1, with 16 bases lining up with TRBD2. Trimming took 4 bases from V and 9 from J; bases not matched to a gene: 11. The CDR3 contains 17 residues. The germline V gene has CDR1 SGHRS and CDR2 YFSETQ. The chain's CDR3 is CASSTGLAGGPVVTQYF. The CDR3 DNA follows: TGCGCCAGCAGCACGGGACTAGCGGGAGGGCCGGTCGTGACGCAGTATTTT.

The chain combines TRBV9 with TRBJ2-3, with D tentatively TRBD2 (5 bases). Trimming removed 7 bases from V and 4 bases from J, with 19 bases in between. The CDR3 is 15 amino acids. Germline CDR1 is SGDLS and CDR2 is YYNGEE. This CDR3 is CASRRGPASADTQYF. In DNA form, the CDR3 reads TGTGCCAGCCGCCGGGGTCCGGCCAGTGCAGATACGCAGTATTTT.

The CDR3 DNA reads as TGTGCCAGCAGCTACACAGACGGGGAGCTGTTTTTT. Translated, it gives CASSYTDGELFF. The rearrangement links TRBV7-3 to TRBJ2-2; no definite D call. Germline CDR1 reads SGHTA; CDR2 reads FQGTGA. Trimming removed 4 bases at V and 7 bases at J, with 7 bases between. This CDR3 contains 12 residues. The variable domain in full, with the rest retrieved from reference TRBV7-3 and TRBJ2-2, is GAGVSQTPSNKVTEKGKYVELRCDPISGHTALYWYRQSLGQGPEFLIYFQGTGAADDSGLPNDRFFAVRPEGSVSTLKIQRTERGDSAVYLCASSYTDGELFFGEGSRLTVL.

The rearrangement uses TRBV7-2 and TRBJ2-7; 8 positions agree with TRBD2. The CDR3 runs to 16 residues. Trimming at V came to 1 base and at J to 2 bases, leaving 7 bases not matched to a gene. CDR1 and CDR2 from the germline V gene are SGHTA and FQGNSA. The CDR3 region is CASSLGGSGGTYEQYF. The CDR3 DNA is TGTGCCAGCAGCTTAGGGGGCAGCGGGGGAACCTACGAGCAGTACTTC.

Here the CDR3 DNA reads TGTGCCAGCAGCTATAGCGGGGGGGCCGGGGAGACCCAGTACTTC. Its protein is CASSYSGGAGETQYF. The J gene is TRBJ2-5, the V gene TRBV7-8; 11 bases are shared with TRBD2. The V gene end was trimmed by 4 bases and the J gene end by 5 bases; junction bases not matched to a gene: 6. CDR3 length: 15 residues. Germline V gene lookup returns CDR1 SGHVS and CDR2 FQNEAQ.

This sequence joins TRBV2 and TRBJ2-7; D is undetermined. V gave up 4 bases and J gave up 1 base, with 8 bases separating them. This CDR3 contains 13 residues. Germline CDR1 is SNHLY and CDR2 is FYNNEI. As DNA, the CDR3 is TGTGCCAGCAGTGGGGCCGTATCCTACGAGCAGTACTTC. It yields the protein CASSGAVSYEQYF.

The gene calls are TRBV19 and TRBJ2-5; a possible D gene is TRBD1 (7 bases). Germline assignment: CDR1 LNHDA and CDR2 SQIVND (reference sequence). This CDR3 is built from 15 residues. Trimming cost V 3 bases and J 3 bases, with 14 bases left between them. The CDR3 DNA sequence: TGTGCCAGTAGTATGAGCGGGCAGGGGGAAGAGACCCAGTACTTC. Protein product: CASSMSGQGEETQYF.

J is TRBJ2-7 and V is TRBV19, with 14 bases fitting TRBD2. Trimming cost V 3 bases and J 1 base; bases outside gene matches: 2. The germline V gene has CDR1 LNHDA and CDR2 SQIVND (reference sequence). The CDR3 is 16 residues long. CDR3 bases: TGTGCCAGTAGTATGACTAGCGGGAGGGCGTCCTACGAGCAGTACTTC. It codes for CASSMTSGRASYEQYF.

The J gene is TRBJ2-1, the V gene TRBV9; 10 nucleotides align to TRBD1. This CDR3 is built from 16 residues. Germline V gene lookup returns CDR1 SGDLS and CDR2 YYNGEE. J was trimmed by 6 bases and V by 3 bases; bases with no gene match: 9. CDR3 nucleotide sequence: TGTGCCAGCAGCGCCGGGGCCGGGACAGGGGTCAATGAGCAGTTCTTC. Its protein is CASSAGAGTGVNEQFF.

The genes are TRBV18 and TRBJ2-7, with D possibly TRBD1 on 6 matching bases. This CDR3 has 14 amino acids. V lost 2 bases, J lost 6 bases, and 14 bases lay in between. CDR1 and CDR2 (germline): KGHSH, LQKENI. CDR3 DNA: TGTGCCAGCTCACCAAGGGGGATTGCCCTCGAGCAGTACTTC. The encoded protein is CASSPRGIALEQYF.

The CDR3 bases are TGTGCCAGCAGCTATTTCTTCACCCGACAGACTGAAGCTTTCTTT. As protein: CASSYFFTRQTEAFF. The gene calls are TRBV3-1 (or the pseudogene TRBV3-2) and TRBJ1-1; a weak D match, TRBD1 (5 bases). This CDR3 is built from 15 residues. The ends were cut back, 5 bases at V and 5 bases at J, with 18 bases in the middle. Germline CDR1 and CDR2: LGHDT and YNNKEL (reference sequence).

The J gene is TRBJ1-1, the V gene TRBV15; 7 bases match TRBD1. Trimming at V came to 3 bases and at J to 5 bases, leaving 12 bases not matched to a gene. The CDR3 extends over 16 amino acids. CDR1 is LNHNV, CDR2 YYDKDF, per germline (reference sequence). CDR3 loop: CATSSKLTGAGTEAFF. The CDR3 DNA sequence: TGTGCCACCAGCAGCAAGTTAACAGGGGCCGGGACTGAAGCTTTCTTT.

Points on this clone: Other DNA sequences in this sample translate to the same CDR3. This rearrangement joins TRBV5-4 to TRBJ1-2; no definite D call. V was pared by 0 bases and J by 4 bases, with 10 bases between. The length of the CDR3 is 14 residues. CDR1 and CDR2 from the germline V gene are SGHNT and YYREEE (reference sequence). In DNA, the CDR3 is TGTGCCAGCAGCTTGGTCGGCGGCAGCTATGGCTACACCTTC. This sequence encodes CASSLVGGSYGYTF.

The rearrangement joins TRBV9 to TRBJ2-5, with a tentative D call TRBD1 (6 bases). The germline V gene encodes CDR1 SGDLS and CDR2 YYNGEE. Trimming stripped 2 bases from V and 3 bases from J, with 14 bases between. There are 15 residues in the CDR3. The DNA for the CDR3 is TGTGCCAGCAGCGTCTCTGGGACACGGGAAGAGACCCAGTACTTC. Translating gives CASSVSGTREETQYF.